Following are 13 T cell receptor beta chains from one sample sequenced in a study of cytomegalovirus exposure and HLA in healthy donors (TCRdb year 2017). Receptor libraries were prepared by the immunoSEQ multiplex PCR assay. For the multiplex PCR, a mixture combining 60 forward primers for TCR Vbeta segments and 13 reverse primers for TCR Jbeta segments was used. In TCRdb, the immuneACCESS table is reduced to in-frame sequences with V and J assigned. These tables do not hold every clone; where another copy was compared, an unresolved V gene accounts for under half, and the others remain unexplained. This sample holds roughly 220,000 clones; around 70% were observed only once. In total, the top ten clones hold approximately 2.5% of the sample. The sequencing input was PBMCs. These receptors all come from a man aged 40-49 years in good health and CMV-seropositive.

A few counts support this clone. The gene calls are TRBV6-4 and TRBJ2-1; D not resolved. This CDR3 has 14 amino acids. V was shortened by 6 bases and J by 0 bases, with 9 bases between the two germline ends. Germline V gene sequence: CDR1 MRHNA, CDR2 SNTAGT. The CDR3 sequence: CASRLTSSYNEQFF. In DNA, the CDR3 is TGTGCCAGCAGACTGACAAGCTCCTACAATGAGCAGTTCTTC.

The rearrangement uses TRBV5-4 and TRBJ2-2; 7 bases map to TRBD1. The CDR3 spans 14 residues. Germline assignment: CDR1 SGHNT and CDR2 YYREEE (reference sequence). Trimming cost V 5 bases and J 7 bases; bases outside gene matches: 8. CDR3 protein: CASRPPGGHGELFF. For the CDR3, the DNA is TGTGCCAGCAGGCCACCAGGGGGACACGGGGAGCTGTTTTTT. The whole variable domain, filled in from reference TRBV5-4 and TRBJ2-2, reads ETGVTQSPTHLIKTRGQQVTLRCSSQSGHNTVSWYQQALGQGPQFIFQYYREEENGRGNFPPRFSGLQFPNYSSELNVNALELDDSALYLCASRPPGGHGELFFGEGSRLTVL.

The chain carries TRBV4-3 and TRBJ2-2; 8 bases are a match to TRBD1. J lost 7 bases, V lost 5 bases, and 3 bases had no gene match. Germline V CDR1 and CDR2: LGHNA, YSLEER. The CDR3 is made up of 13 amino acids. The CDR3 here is CASSNRGVGELFF. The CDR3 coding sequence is TGCGCCAGCAGCAACAGGGGGGTCGGGGAGCTGTTTTTT.

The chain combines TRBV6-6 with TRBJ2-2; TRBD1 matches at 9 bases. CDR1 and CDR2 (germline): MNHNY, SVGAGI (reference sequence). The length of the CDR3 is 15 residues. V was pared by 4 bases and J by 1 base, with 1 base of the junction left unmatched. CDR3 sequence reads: CASSWGQGNTGELFF. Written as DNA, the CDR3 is TGTGCCAGCAGTTGGGGACAGGGGAACACCGGGGAGCTGTTTTTT.

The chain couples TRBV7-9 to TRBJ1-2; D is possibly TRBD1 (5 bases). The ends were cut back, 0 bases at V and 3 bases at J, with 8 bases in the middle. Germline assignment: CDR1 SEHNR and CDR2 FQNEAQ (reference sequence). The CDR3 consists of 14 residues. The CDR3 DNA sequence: TGTGCCAGCAGCTTAGCAGGGGTTGACTATGGCTACACCTTC. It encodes CASSLAGVDYGYTF.

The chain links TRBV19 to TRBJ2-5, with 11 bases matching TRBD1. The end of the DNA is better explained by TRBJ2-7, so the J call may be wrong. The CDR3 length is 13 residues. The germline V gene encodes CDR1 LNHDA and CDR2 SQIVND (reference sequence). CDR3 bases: TGTGCCAGTGCCGGGACAGGGGGCTACGAGCAGTACTTC. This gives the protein CASAGTGGYEQYF.

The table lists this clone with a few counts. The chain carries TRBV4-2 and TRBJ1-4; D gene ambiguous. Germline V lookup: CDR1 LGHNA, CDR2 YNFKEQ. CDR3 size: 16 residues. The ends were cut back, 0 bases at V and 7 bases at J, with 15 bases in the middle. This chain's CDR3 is CASSQETGRVSEKLFF. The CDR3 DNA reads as TGTGCCAGCAGCCAAGAAACCGGGAGGGTTAGTGAAAAACTGTTTTTT.

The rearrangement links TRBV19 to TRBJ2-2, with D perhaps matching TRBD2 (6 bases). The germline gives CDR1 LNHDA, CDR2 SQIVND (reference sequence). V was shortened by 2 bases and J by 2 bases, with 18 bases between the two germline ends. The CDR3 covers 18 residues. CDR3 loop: CASSIPLTWEANTGELFF. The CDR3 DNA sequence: TGTGCCAGTAGTATACCCCTCACGTGGGAGGCCAACACCGGGGAGCTGTTTTTT.

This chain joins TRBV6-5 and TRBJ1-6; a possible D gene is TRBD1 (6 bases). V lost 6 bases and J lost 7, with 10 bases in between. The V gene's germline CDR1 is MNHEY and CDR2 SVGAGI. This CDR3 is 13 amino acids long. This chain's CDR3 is CASRYTGNSPLHF. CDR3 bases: TGTGCCAGCAGGTACACAGGGAATTCACCCCTCCACTTT.

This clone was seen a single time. The CDR3 is CASSLGQGTGELFF. The CDR3 bases are TGTGCCAGCAGCTTAGGACAGGGCACCGGGGAGCTGTTTTTT. The chain employs TRBV7-3 and TRBJ2-2; 8 bases line up with TRBD1. CDR1 and CDR2 (germline): SGHTA, FQGTGA. The junction had 0 bases not matched to a gene; V was cut back by 2 bases and J by 4 bases. The CDR3 consists of 14 residues.

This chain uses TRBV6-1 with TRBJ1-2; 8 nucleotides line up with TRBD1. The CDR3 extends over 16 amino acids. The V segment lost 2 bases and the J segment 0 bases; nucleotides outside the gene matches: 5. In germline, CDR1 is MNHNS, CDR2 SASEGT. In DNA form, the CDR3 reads TGTGCCAGCAGTGAACTGACAGGGGTCCCTAACTATGGCTACACCTTC. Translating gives CASSELTGVPNYGYTF.

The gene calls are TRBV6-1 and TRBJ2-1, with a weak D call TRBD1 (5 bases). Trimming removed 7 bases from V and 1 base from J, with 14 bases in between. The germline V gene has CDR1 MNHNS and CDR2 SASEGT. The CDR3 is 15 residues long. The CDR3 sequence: CASTQIQGSYNEQFF. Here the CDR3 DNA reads TGTGCCAGCACCCAGATTCAGGGATCCTACAATGAGCAGTTCTTC.

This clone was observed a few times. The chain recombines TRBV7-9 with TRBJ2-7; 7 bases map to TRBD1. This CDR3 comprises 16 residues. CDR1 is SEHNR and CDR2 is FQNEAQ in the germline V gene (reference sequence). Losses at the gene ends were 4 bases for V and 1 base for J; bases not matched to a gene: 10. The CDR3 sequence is CASSSFDRANSYEQYF. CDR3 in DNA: TGTGCCAGCAGCTCCTTTGACAGGGCTAATTCCTACGAGCAGTACTTC.